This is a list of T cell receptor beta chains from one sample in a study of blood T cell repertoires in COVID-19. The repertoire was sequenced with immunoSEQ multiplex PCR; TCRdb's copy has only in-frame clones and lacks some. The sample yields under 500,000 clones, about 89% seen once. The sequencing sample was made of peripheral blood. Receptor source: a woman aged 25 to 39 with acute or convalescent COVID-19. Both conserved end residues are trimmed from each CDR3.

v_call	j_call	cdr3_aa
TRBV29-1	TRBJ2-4	SVLQGATKNIQY
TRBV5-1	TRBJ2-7	ASSRDTYEQY
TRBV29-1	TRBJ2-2	SVEIPQGPGELF
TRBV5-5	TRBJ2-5	ASSSAPANRETQY
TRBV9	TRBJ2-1	ASSGFRGTDESSYNEQF
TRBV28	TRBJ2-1	ASSPSSGVLNEQF
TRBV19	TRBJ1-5	ASSLFVGGNQPQH
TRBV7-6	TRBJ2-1	ASSLAAGGYDEQF
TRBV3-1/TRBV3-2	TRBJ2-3	ASSQEWRHTQY
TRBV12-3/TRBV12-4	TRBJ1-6	ASKDSGHSPLH
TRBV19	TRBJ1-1	ASSIDGGRGTEAF
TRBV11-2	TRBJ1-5	ASSLAGQGNQPQH
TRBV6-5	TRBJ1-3	ASSYSTGAGNTIY
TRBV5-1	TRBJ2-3	ASTGLAGFTDTQY
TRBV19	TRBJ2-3	ASTLRHLGTDTQY
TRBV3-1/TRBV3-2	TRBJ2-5	ASATAGTSGQETQY
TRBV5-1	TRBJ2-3	ASSSGGTANTDTQY
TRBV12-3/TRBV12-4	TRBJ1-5	ASTQGAVTPQH